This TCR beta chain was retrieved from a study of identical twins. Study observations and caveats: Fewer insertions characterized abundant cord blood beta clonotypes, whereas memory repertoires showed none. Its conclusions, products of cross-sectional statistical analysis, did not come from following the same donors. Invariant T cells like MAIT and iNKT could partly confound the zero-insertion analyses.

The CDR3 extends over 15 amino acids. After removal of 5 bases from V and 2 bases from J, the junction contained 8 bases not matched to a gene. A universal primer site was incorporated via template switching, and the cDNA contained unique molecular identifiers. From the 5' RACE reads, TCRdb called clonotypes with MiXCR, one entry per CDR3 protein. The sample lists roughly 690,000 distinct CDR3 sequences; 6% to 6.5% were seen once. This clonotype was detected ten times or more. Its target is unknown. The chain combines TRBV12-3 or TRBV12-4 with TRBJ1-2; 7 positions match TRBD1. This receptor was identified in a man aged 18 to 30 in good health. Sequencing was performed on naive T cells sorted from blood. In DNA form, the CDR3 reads TGTGCCAGCAGTAGGGGGACAGACTACAACTATGGCTACACCTTC. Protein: CASSRGTDYNYGYTF.